This T cell receptor beta chain is drawn from a study of Siglec-9 on CD8 T cells in melanoma. Study-level points and caveats: An effector memory CD8+ T-cell subset seemingly accumulating in melanoma was reportedly marked and regulated by Siglec-9.

TCRdb keeps only in-frame clones here, not all; method: immunoSEQ multiplex PCR. The sample has roughly 35,000 clones, 80% to 85% seen once. Notes on this clone: Its antigen is unidentified.

The CDR3 contains 17 residues. The germline V gene has CDR1 SGHAT and CDR2 FQNNGV. Trimming removed 0 bases at V and 2 bases at J, with 13 bases between. The V call is TRBV11-2, the J call TRBJ1-4; D call uncertain. What was sequenced was Siglec-9- CD8+ T cells sorted from blood. This sequence originates from a human donor in good health. As DNA, the CDR3 is TGTGCCAGCAGCTTAGACAGCATCCTCACGACTAATGAAAAACTGTTTTTT. Translation: CASSLDSILTTNEKLFF.